The 14 T cell receptor beta chains below all came from one sample that was sequenced in a study of blood T cells in healthy people across ages. PCR was performed a second time for about 6 to 12 cycles using a sample-barcoded 5' primer and a J-beta primer mix. MiXCR, run by TCRdb on the 5' RACE reads, gives a single entry per CDR3 protein. The sample lists roughly 1.6 million distinct CDR3 sequences; around 36% were seen once. Sequenced: blood. These TCRs come from a woman aged 25 to 39 in good health.

The V gene is TRBV7-3, the J gene TRBJ2-2; 11 bases agree with TRBD2. Germline assignment: CDR1 SGHTA and CDR2 FQGTGA. The CDR3 contains 20 residues. V shed 0 bases, J shed 5 bases, and the junction held 14 bases outside the gene matches. The DNA of the CDR3 is TGTGCCAGCAGCTTAACTAGCGGGAGGGCCGGACAAATTGCTACCGGGGAGCTGTTTTTT. Translating it yields CASSLTSGRAGQIATGELFF.

This clonotype showed up many times. The chain employs TRBV20-1 and TRBJ2-7; D is ambiguous. Deletions cut 3 bases from V and 2 bases from J, with 8 bases between. This CDR3 spans 12 amino acids. From germline, CDR1 is DFQATT and CDR2 SNEGSKA (reference sequence). The CDR3 nucleotides read TGCAGTGCTAGCGGGCCCACCTACGAGCAGTACTTC. Translating gives CSASGPTYEQYF.

This clonotype occurred a few times. The gene calls are TRBV6-5 and TRBJ2-1; 7 bases are a match to TRBD2. CDR1 and CDR2 (germline): MNHEY, SVGAGI. The CDR3 totals 21 residues. Unmatched junction bases numbered 18, after V lost 0 bases and J lost 1 base. CDR3 sequence reads: CASSYSPWGWGGPLSYNEQFF. CDR3 bases: TGTGCCAGCAGTTACTCGCCCTGGGGTTGGGGGGGTCCCCTTTCCTACAATGAGCAGTTCTTC.

The genes are TRBV7-9 and TRBJ2-1; either TRBD1 or TRBD2 may fit D (6 bases each). V was cut by 8 bases and J by 6 bases, with 11 bases left in between. Germline loops: CDR1 SEHNR, CDR2 FQNEAQ (reference sequence). This CDR3 spans 12 amino acids. The CDR3, as DNA: TGTGCCAGCGGGGGGCGGTCCAATGAGCAGTTCTTC. This translates into CASGGRSNEQFF.

This clonotype showed up just a few times. The chain uses TRBV20-1 and TRBJ2-5, with 10 bases identical to TRBD2. CDR1 DFQATT and CDR2 SNEGSKA come from the germline V gene (reference sequence). With V trimmed by 6 bases and J by 0 bases, 7 bases remained unmatched. The CDR3 has 15 amino acids. CDR3 in DNA: TGCAGTGCCCGGGTAGCGGGGGGTTACCAAGAGACCCAGTACTTC. Its translation is CSARVAGGYQETQYF.

This rearrangement joins TRBV27 to TRBJ2-1; TRBD1 agrees at 9 bases. Germline assignment: CDR1 MNHEY and CDR2 SMNVEV (reference sequence). Trimming at V came to 6 bases and at J to 7 bases, leaving 4 bases not matched to a gene. This CDR3 comprises 13 residues. The CDR3: CASRRTGENEQFF. CDR3 coding DNA: TGTGCCAGCAGACGGACAGGGGAGAATGAGCAGTTCTTC.

To note about this clonotype: One base away lies a much larger clone, so this may be a sequencing read error. This rearrangement joins TRBV4-1 to TRBJ2-7; D might be TRBD2 (6 bases). The germline CDR1 and CDR2 sequences are MGHRA and YSYEKL. Trimming stripped 4 bases from V and 3 bases from J, with 16 bases between. The CDR3 covers 15 residues. The DNA of the CDR3 is TGCGCCAGCAGCCCGCAAACGGGACTTAGCTACGAGCAGTACTTC. Translating gives CASSPQTGLSYEQYF.

The chain couples TRBV4-1 to TRBJ2-3; 8 positions match TRBD2. The CDR3 covers 18 residues. Per the germline V gene, CDR1 is MGHRA and CDR2 is YSYEKL. J gave up 7 bases and V 0 bases, and 15 bases lay outside the gene matches. The CDR3 loop is CASSQDTLLAGGSNTQYF. DNA of the CDR3: TGCGCCAGCAGCCAAGATACCCTTCTGGCGGGGGGTTCGAATACGCAGTATTTT.

In regard to this clonotype: One junction end disagrees with the germline gene, perhaps due to a read error. The rearrangement links TRBV4-1 to TRBJ2-1; 7 positions agree with TRBD1. The CDR3 totals 19 residues. In germline, CDR1 is MGHRA, CDR2 YSYEKL. CDR3 nucleotides: TGCGCCAACAGCCAAGATCAAAAAGGGGGCAAGGGTTCCTACAATGAGCAGTTCTTC. It translates to CANSQDQKGGKGSYNEQFF.

The V and J genes are TRBV20-1 and TRBJ2-5, with D perhaps matching TRBD2 (5 bases). V was pared by 0 bases and J by 0 bases, with 11 bases between. Per germline, CDR1 DFQATT and CDR2 SNEGSKA (reference sequence). The CDR3 has 15 amino acids. Here the CDR3 DNA reads TGCAGTGCTAGAGATAAGGAGCGGTACCAAGAGACCCAGTACTTC. It yields the protein CSARDKERYQETQYF.

V is TRBV6-6 and J is TRBJ2-3; tentative D call: TRBD1 (5 bases). Trimming removed 7 bases at V and 0 bases at J, with 11 bases between. CDR1 is MNHNY, CDR2 SVGAGI, per germline (reference sequence). The CDR3 is made up of 14 amino acids. The CDR3 protein is CASTDRTSTDTQYF. Here the CDR3 DNA reads TGTGCCAGCACTGACAGAACTAGCACAGATACGCAGTATTTT.

This chain joins TRBV4-1 and TRBJ2-3; 13 bases line up with TRBD2. In germline, CDR1 is MGHRA, CDR2 YSYEKL. J lost 0 bases, V lost 2 bases, and 5 bases had no gene match. This CDR3 region has 18 residues. CDR3 region: CASSQWTSGRSSTDTQYF. CDR3 nucleotides: TGCGCCAGCAGCCAATGGACTAGCGGGAGATCTAGCACAGATACGCAGTATTTT.

A remark on this clonotype: A much larger clone differs from this one at a single base, so this may be a read error. The rearrangement uses TRBV7-3 and TRBJ2-3; 8 positions agree with TRBD2. V was clipped by 6 bases and J by 0 bases; unmatched bases: 5. The CDR3 consists of 15 residues. The V gene's germline CDR1 is SGHTA and CDR2 FQGTGA. CDR3 nucleotides: TGTGCCAGCAGTGGAGTAGCGGGAAGCACAGATACGCAGTATTTT. Its translation: CASSGVAGSTDTQYF.

The chain has TRBV29-1 and TRBJ1-1; 8 nucleotides align to TRBD1. J gave up 0 bases and V 7 bases, and 7 bases lay outside the gene matches. The germline V gene encodes CDR1 SQVTM and CDR2 ANQGSEA. The CDR3 runs to 14 residues. CDR3 bases: TGCAGCGGATTGGACAGGGCTATGAACACTGAAGCTTTCTTT. It translates to CSGLDRAMNTEAFF.